The 19 T cell receptor beta chains given below trace back to one sample, sequenced in a study of blood T cell repertoires in COVID-19. Assay used: immunoSEQ multiplex PCR; TCRdb lists only in-frame clones, some missing. This table has about 100,000 clones, roughly 87% appearing once. The sequenced material came from peripheral blood. These receptors were obtained from a man aged 25 to 40 in a cohort sampled during active COVID-19.

This clone was counted only a few times. This rearrangement joins TRBV15 to TRBJ1-2; 7 bases are shared with TRBD1. The CDR3 runs 14 residues. After removal of 0 bases from V and 7 bases from J, the junction contained 5 bases not matched to a gene. Germline V gives CDR1 LNHNV, CDR2 YYDKDF (reference sequence). CDR3: CATSREGGGRGYTF. CDR3 sequence (DNA): TGTGCCACCAGCAGAGAAGGGGGCGGTCGTGGCTACACCTTC.

The chain combines TRBV5-1 with TRBJ1-1; D gene unclear. Trimming removed 0 bases from V and 0 bases from J, with 9 bases in between. The CDR3 sequence is 15 residues long. CDR1 SGHRS and CDR2 YFSETQ come from the germline V gene. Written as DNA, the CDR3 is TGCGCCAGCAGCTTGGAGGAGACCATGAACACTGAAGCTTTCTTT. Translating it yields CASSLEETMNTEAFF. Variable domain in full (rest from reference TRBV5-1 and TRBJ1-1): KAGVTQTPRYLIKTRGQQVTLSCSPISGHRSVSWYQQTPGQGLQFLFEYFSETQRNKGNFPGRFSGRQFSNSRSEMNVSTLELGDSALYLCASSLEETMNTEAFFGQGTRLTVV.

The V call is TRBV7-9, the J call TRBJ2-1; D is possibly TRBD1 (6 bases). The CDR3 is made up of 15 amino acids. CDR1 SEHNR and CDR2 FQNEAQ come from the germline V gene (reference sequence). V lost 3 bases to trimming and J lost 0 bases, with 9 bases between them. Written as DNA, the CDR3 is TGTGCCAGCAGCTTCTCGGGACACTCCTACAATGAGCAGTTCTTC. Translating gives CASSFSGHSYNEQFF.

This clone was observed once. This chain links TRBV19 with TRBJ1-3, with unresolved D. This CDR3 has 16 residues. Trimming cost V 7 bases and J 2 bases, with 18 bases left between them. Germline V gives CDR1 LNHDA, CDR2 SQIVND (reference sequence). CDR3 residues: CASTPFVSGTGNTIYF. The CDR3 DNA reads as TGTGCCAGTACTCCTTTCGTTAGCGGGACTGGAAACACCATATATTTT. The variable domain in full, completed from reference TRBV19 and TRBJ1-3, reads DGGITQSPKYLFRKEGQNVTLSCEQNLNHDAMYWYRQDPGQGLRLIYYSQIVNDFQKGDIAEGYSVSREKKESFPLTVTSAQKNPTAFYLCASTPFVSGTGNTIYFGEGSWLTVV.

The rearrangement uses TRBV6-2 or TRBV6-3 and TRBJ2-2, with D unclear. With 0 bases removed from V and 4 bases from J, the gap between germline ends came to 18 bases. This CDR3 contains 18 residues. Germline V gives CDR1 MNHEY, CDR2 SVGEGT. The CDR3 protein is CASSYSFLEQQSTGELFF. For the CDR3, the DNA is TGTGCCAGCAGTTACTCGTTTCTTGAACAGCAATCCACCGGGGAGCTGTTTTTT.

This clone was recorded once. Its ends do not fully match the called genes, so a read error is possible. In nucleotides, the CDR3 is TGTGCCAGCAGTTCCCCCCCCGGGGAACTTTATAATTCACCCCCCCACTTT. Translation: CASSSPPGELYNSPPHF. The chain recombines TRBV28 with TRBJ1-6, with no clear D. CDR1 MDHEN and CDR2 SYDVKM come from the germline V gene. This CDR3 region has 17 residues.

CDR3 bases: TGTGCCAGCAGCAAAGTGGGGCCGGGACAGGGATCTCGCGAGCAGTACTTC. Translated, it gives CASSKVGPGQGSREQYF. The chain carries TRBV21-1 and TRBJ2-7; whether TRBD1, the table's D call, matches the DNA was not checked. TRBV21-1 is an annotated pseudogene. This CDR3 is 17 amino acids long.

The chain couples TRBV5-1 to TRBJ2-2; TRBD2 might be the D (5 bases). V shed 4 bases and J shed 8 bases, with 9 bases lying between them. The CDR3 runs 12 residues. Germline V lookup: CDR1 SGHRS, CDR2 YFSETQ. The CDR3 DNA is TGCGCCAGCAGCGAGGGTGGTGGGGAGCTGTTTTTT. Its protein is CASSEGGGELFF.

The CDR3 bases are TGTGCCAGCAGTGTCCAACAGGCGGGGGAGCAGTACTTC. It encodes CASSVQQAGEQYF. V gene TRBV27 combines with J gene TRBJ2-7; a weak D match, TRBD2 (6 bases). The germline V and J ends were trimmed by 5 bases and 7 bases, with 15 bases remaining between them. The germline V gene encodes CDR1 MNHEY and CDR2 SMNVEV (reference sequence). There are 13 residues in the CDR3.

The V gene is TRBV5-1, the J gene TRBJ2-1; TRBD1 agrees at 9 bases. V trimming: 2 bases; J trimming: 2 bases; junction bases outside the gene matches: 8. Germline loops: CDR1 SGHRS, CDR2 YFSETQ. CDR3 size: 17 residues. CDR3 bases: TGCGCCAGCAGCTTATTCTCCGGGACAGGGACCTACAATGAGCAGTTCTTC. Its translation: CASSLFSGTGTYNEQFF.

Here the CDR3 DNA reads TGTGCCAGCAGTTCCGGTGCAGGGACAGAGCTCAATCAGCCCCAGCATTTT. It yields the protein CASSSGAGTELNQPQHF. J is TRBJ1-5 and V is TRBV6-2 or TRBV6-3; 7 nucleotides line up with TRBD1. The CDR3 covers 17 residues. CDR1 is MNHEY, CDR2 SVGEGT, per germline. J gave up 3 bases and V 4 bases, and 12 bases lay outside the gene matches.

The chain employs TRBV5-4 and TRBJ1-1; D might be TRBD1 (6 bases). Germline lookup yields CDR1 SGHNT and CDR2 YYREEE (reference sequence). V was pared by 4 bases and J by 4 bases, with 14 bases between. This CDR3 contains 14 residues. The CDR3 bases are TGTGCCAGCAGCACTCAAGACAGGAGCACTGAAGCTTTCTTT. Amino acid sequence: CASSTQDRSTEAFF.

The chain joins TRBV19 to TRBJ1-1; tentative D call: TRBD1 (5 bases). Per the germline V gene, CDR1 is LNHDA and CDR2 is SQIVND (reference sequence). This CDR3 has 13 residues. Trimming stripped 9 bases from V and 0 bases from J, with 11 bases between. CDR3 loop: CARDGGMNTEAFF. For the CDR3, the DNA is TGTGCCAGGGATGGGGGGATGAACACTGAAGCTTTCTTT.

This clone was seen only once. The rearrangement joins TRBV28 to TRBJ1-1; tentative D call: TRBD1 (6 bases). Germline CDR1 MDHEN, CDR2 SYDVKM. Trimming shortened V by 2 bases and J by 1 base, and 20 bases separated the two germline ends. The CDR3 is 18 residues long. CDR3 sequence (DNA): TGTGCCAGCAGTTTAAAGGTCCCCATGGGGGCGCGGAACACTGAAGCTTTCTTT. This encodes CASSLKVPMGARNTEAFF.

V usage is TRBV11-2 and J usage is TRBJ1-6; tentative D call: TRBD1 (5 bases). The CDR3 is 15 residues long. CDR1 and CDR2 (germline): SGHAT, FQNNGV. V lost 1 base to trimming and J lost 5 bases, with 9 bases between them. The CDR3 bases are TGTGCCAGCAGCTTAGGCGGGACTAATAATTCACCCCTCCACTTT. It translates to CASSLGGTNNSPLHF.

The V gene is TRBV3-1 (or the pseudogene TRBV3-2), the J gene TRBJ1-2; maybe TRBD1 (6 bases). CDR1 and CDR2 (germline): LGHDT, YNNKEL (reference sequence). Trimming took 0 bases from V and 2 from J, leaving 10 bases between them. The CDR3 is 15 amino acids. The CDR3 is CASSQDWGGNYGYTF. The DNA of the CDR3 is TGTGCCAGCAGCCAAGATTGGGGGGGCAACTATGGCTACACCTTC.

This sequence joins TRBV24-1 and TRBJ2-3; possible D gene TRBD1, 6 bases. Germline CDR1 reads KGHDR; CDR2 reads SFDVKD. With 9 bases removed from V and 4 bases from J, the gap between germline ends came to 13 bases. The CDR3 sequence is 13 residues long. CDR3 residues: CATGGRGPDTQYF. CDR3 DNA sequence: TGTGCCACCGGTGGCAGGGGCCCAGATACGCAGTATTTT.

This clone has only a few counts. The chain links TRBV19 to TRBJ1-5; 8 nucleotides align to TRBD1. The V and J ends lost 5 bases and 7 bases, in that order; junction bases with no gene match: 7. Germline-derived CDR1 and CDR2 are LNHDA and SQIVND (reference sequence). The CDR3 sequence is 14 residues long. Written as DNA, the CDR3 is TGTGCCAGTAGTGCCCAGGGGGCAGGGCAGCCCCAGCATTTT. Encoded protein: CASSAQGAGQPQHF. Complete variable domain (other parts from reference TRBV19 and TRBJ1-5): DGGITQSPKYLFRKEGQNVTLSCEQNLNHDAMYWYRQDPGQGLRLIYYSQIVNDFQKGDIAEGYSVSREKKESFPLTVTSAQKNPTAFYLCASSAQGAGQPQHFGDGTRLSIL.

The CDR3 here is CASSLSPGYEQYF. The CDR3 DNA reads TGTGCCAGCAGTTTATCCCCCGGCTACGAGCAGTACTTC. V is TRBV27 and J is TRBJ2-7; no reliable D call. Trimming removed 0 bases from V and 3 bases from J, with 6 bases in between. Germline loops: CDR1 MNHEY, CDR2 SMNVEV (reference sequence). The CDR3 extends over 13 amino acids.